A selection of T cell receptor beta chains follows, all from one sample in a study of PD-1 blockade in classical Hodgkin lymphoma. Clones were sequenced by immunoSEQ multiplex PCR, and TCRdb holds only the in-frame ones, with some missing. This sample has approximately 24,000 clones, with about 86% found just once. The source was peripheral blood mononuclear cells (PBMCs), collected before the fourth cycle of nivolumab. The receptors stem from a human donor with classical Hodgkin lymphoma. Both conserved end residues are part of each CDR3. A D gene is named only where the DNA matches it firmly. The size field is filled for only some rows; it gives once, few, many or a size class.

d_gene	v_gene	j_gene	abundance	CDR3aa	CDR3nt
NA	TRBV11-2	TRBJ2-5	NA	CASSSSPSSTQYF	TGTGCCAGCAGCTCTAGTCCCAGTTCGACCCAGTACTTC
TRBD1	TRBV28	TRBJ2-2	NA	CASRKAGGWNTGELFF	TGTGCCAGCAGAAAAGCAGGGGGTTGGAACACCGGGGAGCTGTTTTTT
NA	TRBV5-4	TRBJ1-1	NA	CASSSGNTEAFF	TGTGCCAGCAGCTCCGGGAACACTGAAGCTTTCTTT
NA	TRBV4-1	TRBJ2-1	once	CASLHRKGYNEQFF	TGCGCCAGCCTCCACAGGAAGGGTTACAATGAGCAGTTCTTC
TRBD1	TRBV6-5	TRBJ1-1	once	CASSYPGQGAEAFF	TGTGCCAGCAGTTACCCCGGACAGGGGGCTGAAGCTTTCTTT
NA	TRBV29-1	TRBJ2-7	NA	CSVDGEWDEQYF	TGCAGCGTTGACGGGGAGTGGGACGAGCAGTACTTC
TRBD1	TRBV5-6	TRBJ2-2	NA	CASSETGGYTGELFF	TGTGCCAGCAGCGAGACAGGGGGCTACACCGGGGAGCTGTTTTTT
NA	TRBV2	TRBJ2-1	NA	CASSEENEQFF	TGTGCCAGCAGTGAAGAAAATGAGCAGTTCTTC
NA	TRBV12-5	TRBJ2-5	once	CASGLVPDTSQYF	TGTGCTAGTGGTTTGGTACCTGACACCTCCCAGTACTTC
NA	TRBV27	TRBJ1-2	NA	CASSLGLASGYGYTF	TGTGCCAGCAGTTTAGGGCTAGCTTCGGGCTATGGCTACACCTTC
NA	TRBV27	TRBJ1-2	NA	CASSFPGAYGYTF	TGTGCCAGCAGTTTCCCGGGGGCGTATGGCTACACCTTC
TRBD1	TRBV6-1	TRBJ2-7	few	CASSRGQGPYEQYF	TGTGCCAGCAGTAGGGGACAGGGCCCCTACGAGCAGTACTTC
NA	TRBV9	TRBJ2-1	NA	CASSVDYLTNEQFF	TGTGCCAGCAGCGTAGACTATCTTACCAATGAGCAGTTCTTC
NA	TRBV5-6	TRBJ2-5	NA	CASSLFFSRGVQETQYF	TGTGCCAGCAGCTTGTTCTTCTCGCGGGGAGTCCAAGAGACCCAGTACTTC
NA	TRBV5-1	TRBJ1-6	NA	CASSTNFRDRGMRSPLHF	TGCGCCAGCAGCACCAATTTCCGGGACCGGGGAATGCGTTCACCCCTCCACTTT
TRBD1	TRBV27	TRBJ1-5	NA	CASSLATGSNQPQHF	TGTGCCAGCAGTTTAGCGACAGGGAGCAATCAGCCCCAGCATTTT
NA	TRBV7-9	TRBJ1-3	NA	CASSFSNTIYF	TGTGCCAGCAGCTTCTCAAACACCATATATTTT
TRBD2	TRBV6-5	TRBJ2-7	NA	CASSYRASGLGEQYF	TGTGCCAGCAGTTACAGGGCTAGCGGGTTAGGGGAGCAGTACTTC
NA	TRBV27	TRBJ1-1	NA	CASSWQANTEAFF	TGTGCCAGCAGTTGGCAGGCTAACACTGAAGCTTTCTTT
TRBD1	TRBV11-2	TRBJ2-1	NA	CASSYAGTGIFF	TGTGCCAGCAGCTATGCCGGGACAGGTATTTTCTTC
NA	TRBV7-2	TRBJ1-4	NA	CASSFGRLDEKLFF	TGTGCCAGCAGCTTTGGCCGGCTAGATGAAAAACTGTTTTTT
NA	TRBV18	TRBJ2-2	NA	CASSPGPTGELFF	TGTGCCAGCTCACCAGGGCCGACCGGGGAGCTGTTTTTT
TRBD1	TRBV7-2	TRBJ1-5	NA	CASSRTGGSQPQHF	TGTGCCAGCAGCCGGACAGGGGGCAGTCAGCCCCAGCATTTT
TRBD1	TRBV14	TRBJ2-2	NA	CASSQDPTGSTGELFF	TGTGCCAGCAGCCAAGACCCGACAGGGTCAACCGGGGAGCTGTTTTTT
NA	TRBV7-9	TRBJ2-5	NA	CASTPGRGVGQETQYF	TGTGCCAGCACCCCCGGACGGGGTGTGGGACAAGAGACCCAGTACTTC
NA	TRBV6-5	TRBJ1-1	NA	CASSYRALRVNTEAFF	TGTGCCAGCAGTTACCGGGCCTTGCGTGTTAACACTGAAGCTTTCTTT
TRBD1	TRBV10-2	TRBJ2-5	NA	CASRANGTGKETQYF	TGCGCCAGCAGGGCTAATGGGACAGGGAAGGAGACCCAGTACTTC
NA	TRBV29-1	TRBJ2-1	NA	CRRETNLGYNEQFF	TGCAGGCGCGAGACTAATCTGGGATACAATGAGCAGTTCTTC
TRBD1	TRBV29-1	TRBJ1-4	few	CSGKPGQGNEKLFF	TGCAGCGGAAAGCCGGGACAGGGGAATGAAAAACTGTTTTTT
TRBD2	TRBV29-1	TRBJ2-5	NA	CSVLGLAGGETQYF	TGCAGCGTTCTAGGACTAGCGGGAGGAGAGACCCAGTACTTC
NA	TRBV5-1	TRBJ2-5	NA	CASRTGARETQYF	TGCGCCAGCAGAACGGGAGCCCGGGAGACCCAGTACTTC
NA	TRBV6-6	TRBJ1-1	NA	CASSPTDRYTEAFF	TGTGCCAGCAGCCCTACGGACAGATACACTGAAGCTTTCTTT
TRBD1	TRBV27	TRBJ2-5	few	CASSLGEQGGETQYF	TGTGCCAGCAGTTTAGGGGAACAGGGGGGAGAGACCCAGTACTTC
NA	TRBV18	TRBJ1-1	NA	CASWGGANTEAFF	TGTGCCAGCTGGGGCGGGGCGAACACTGAAGCTTTCTTT
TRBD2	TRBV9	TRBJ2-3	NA	CASSVAGGGTDTQYF	TGTGCCAGCAGCGTAGCGGGGGGTGGGACAGATACGCAGTATTTT
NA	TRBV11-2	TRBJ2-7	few	CASSLDRRLSSYEQYF	TGTGCCAGCAGCTTAGACCGGAGGCTCTCCTCCTACGAGCAGTACTTC
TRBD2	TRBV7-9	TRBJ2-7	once	CASSPGTSGRSSYEQYF	TGTGCCAGCAGCCCAGGGACTAGCGGGAGGAGCTCCTACGAGCAGTACTTC
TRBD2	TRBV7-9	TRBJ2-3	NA	CASSLYGGAADTQYF	TGTGCCAGCAGCTTATACGGGGGGGCAGCGGATACGCAGTATTTT
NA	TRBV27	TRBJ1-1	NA	CASSPWGGRAEAFF	TGTGCCAGCAGTCCCTGGGGCGGAAGGGCTGAAGCTTTCTTT
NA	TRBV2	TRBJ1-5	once	CASSENLVQPQHF	TGTGCCAGCAGTGAGAACCTAGTCCAGCCCCAGCATTTT
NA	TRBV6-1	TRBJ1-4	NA	CASQTGHNEKLFF	TGTGCCAGCCAGACAGGTCATAATGAAAAACTGTTTTTT
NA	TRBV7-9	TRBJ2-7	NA	CASSLEGGRKDYEQYF	TGTGCCAGCAGCTTAGAGGGGGGGAGGAAGGACTACGAGCAGTACTTC
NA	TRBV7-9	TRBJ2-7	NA	CASSLVGNSYEQYF	TGTGCCAGCAGCTTAGTGGGAAATTCCTACGAGCAGTACTTC
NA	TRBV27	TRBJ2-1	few	CASSLNGNEQFF	TGTGCCAGCAGTTTAAACGGGAATGAGCAGTTCTTC
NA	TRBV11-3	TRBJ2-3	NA	CASSPRGLSTDTQYF	TGTGCCAGCAGCCCGCGGGGGCTAAGCACAGATACGCAGTATTTT
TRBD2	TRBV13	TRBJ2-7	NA	CASSYGTSGSEQYF	TGTGCCAGCAGCTACGGGACTAGCGGGAGCGAGCAGTACTTC
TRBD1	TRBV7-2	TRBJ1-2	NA	CASSWPGQKNYGYTF	TGTGCCAGCAGCTGGCCGGGACAGAAAAACTATGGCTACACCTTC
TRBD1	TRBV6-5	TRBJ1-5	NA	CASRTGGEGNQPQHF	TGTGCCAGCAGGACAGGGGGCGAAGGCAATCAGCCCCAGCATTTT
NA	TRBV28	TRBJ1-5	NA	CASSLKGQPQHF	TGTGCCAGCAGTTTAAAGGGGCAGCCCCAGCATTTT
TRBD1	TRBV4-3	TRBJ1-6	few	CASSQSGTGLFSNSPLHF	TGCGCCAGCAGCCAGTCCGGGACAGGGTTGTTCTCTAATTCACCCCTCCACTTT